The 24 T cell receptor beta chains below all came from one sample that was sequenced in a study of identical twins. TCRdb re-called the 5' RACE reads through MiXCR, storing one row per CDR3 protein. The sample consists of hundreds of thousands of distinct CDR3 sequences, roughly 6% of them appearing once. The sample taken for sequencing was naive T cells sorted from blood. The receptors shown here come from a man between 18 and 35 years old in good health.

This clonotype was seen at least ten times. The chain joins TRBV27 to TRBJ2-5; D is ambiguous. CDR3 length: 15 amino acids. Germline-derived CDR1 and CDR2 are MNHEY and SMNVEV (reference sequence). V was cut by 3 bases and J by 7 bases, with 18 bases left in between. The CDR3 reads CASSLSVGNSGTQYF. The DNA of the CDR3 is TGTGCCAGCAGTTTGTCCGTAGGGAATTCGGGGACCCAGTACTTC.

This clonotype showed up many times. The chain couples TRBV12-5 to TRBJ2-1; D gene unclear. This CDR3 is 14 amino acids long. V was shortened by 4 bases and J by 0 bases, with 7 bases between the two germline ends. CDR1 and CDR2 (germline): LGHNT, FRNRAP. The CDR3 DNA is TGTGCTAGTGGTTCACCGAGCTCCTACAATGAGCAGTTCTTC. Translated: CASGSPSSYNEQFF.

This clonotype has at least ten counts. The chain links TRBV29-1 to TRBJ2-5; D may be TRBD1 or TRBD2 (5 bases each). V lost 0 bases and J 4 bases, leaving 12 bases between the germline ends. The CDR3 extends over 14 amino acids. Germline V gene lookup returns CDR1 SQVTM and CDR2 ANQGSEA. In DNA form, the CDR3 reads TGCAGCGTTGAAGATAAGGGTGGGGGAGAGACCCAGTACTTC. This encodes CSVEDKGGGETQYF.

This clonotype was found a few times. The genes are TRBV14 and TRBJ2-2; no clear D. The CDR3 loop spans 14 amino acids. Trimming removed 0 bases at V and 6 bases at J, with 8 bases between. CDR1 is SGHDN, CDR2 FVKESK, per germline. DNA of the CDR3: TGTGCCAGCAGCCAAGATAATTGGGCCGGGGAGCTGTTTTTT. Its translation is CASSQDNWAGELFF. The full variable domain, in which reference TRBV14 and TRBJ2-2 provide the parts outside the CDR3, is EAGVTQFPSHSVIEKGQTVTLRCDPISGHDNLYWYRRVMGKEIKFLLHFVKESKQDESGMPNNRFLAERTGGTYSTLKVQPAELEDSGVYFCASSQDNWAGELFFGEGSRLTVL.

This clonotype was seen many times. In DNA form, the CDR3 reads TGTGCCAGCGCTATCGGGGCAGCGATGAACACTGAAGCTTTCTTT. The encoded protein is CASAIGAAMNTEAFF. This chain joins TRBV7-2 and TRBJ1-1; possible D gene TRBD1, 5 bases. The CDR3 runs 15 residues. Trimming cost V 8 bases and J 0 bases, with 16 bases left between them. CDR1 and CDR2 (germline): SGHTA, FQGNSA.

In its sample, this clonotype was seen a few times. This sequence joins TRBV11-2 and TRBJ2-3; D gene unclear. Germline V lookup: CDR1 SGHAT, CDR2 FQNNGV. There are 13 residues in the CDR3. V was shortened by 4 bases and J by 2 bases, with 7 bases between the two germline ends. The CDR3 DNA sequence: TGTGCCAGCAGCTCCCACCCCACAGATACGCAGTATTTT. Its translation is CASSSHPTDTQYF.

This clonotype was seen a handful of times. The chain employs TRBV4-2 and TRBJ1-1; no reliable D call. Trimming pared 5 bases from V and 1 base from J, leaving 14 bases between. Per the germline V gene, CDR1 is LGHNA and CDR2 is YNFKEQ. This CDR3 comprises 15 residues. CDR3 sequence reads: CASSAHRAGNTEAFF. CDR3 sequence (DNA): TGTGCCAGCAGCGCCCACCGGGCCGGGAACACTGAAGCTTTCTTT.

This clonotype has a count of ten or more. This rearrangement joins TRBV12-3 or TRBV12-4 to TRBJ2-1, with TRBD2 as a possible D gene (5 bases). The CDR3 extends over 14 amino acids. V was pared by 3 bases and J by 10 bases, with 16 bases between. The CDR3 loop reads CASSFSLSREEQFF. As DNA, the CDR3 is TGTGCCAGCAGTTTCTCACTTAGTCGGGAAGAGCAGTTCTTC.

This clonotype has a handful of counts. The rearrangement links TRBV7-6 to TRBJ1-6; D unclear. Germline V gives CDR1 SGHVS, CDR2 FNYEAQ. V was clipped by 4 bases and J by 7 bases, with 23 bases between them. CDR3 length: 18 amino acids. This CDR3 reads CASSSSSGRDLANSPLHF. In DNA, the CDR3 is TGTGCCAGCAGCTCGAGTAGTGGACGGGATTTAGCCAATTCACCCCTCCACTTT. The entire variable domain, with the rest obtained from reference TRBV7-6 and TRBJ1-6, is as follows: GAGVSQSPRYKVTKRGQDVALRCDPISGHVSLYWYRQALGQGPEFLTYFNYEAQQDKSGLPNDRFSAERPEGSISTLTIQRTEQRDSAMYRCASSSSSGRDLANSPLHFGNGTRLTVT.

The chain uses TRBV20-1 and TRBJ1-1; possible D gene TRBD1, 5 bases. The CDR3 totals 16 residues. Trimming took 6 bases from V and 4 from J, leaving 24 bases between them. Germline CDR1 and CDR2: DFQATT and SNEGSKA (reference sequence). The CDR3 protein is CSARRRDLKRVTEAFF. CDR3 coding DNA: TGCAGTGCCAGACGTAGGGACCTGAAGCGGGTCACTGAAGCTTTCTTT.

The V call is TRBV2, the J call TRBJ2-5; TRBD2 agrees at 9 bases. Germline V gene lookup returns CDR1 SNHLY and CDR2 FYNNEI. This CDR3 contains 13 residues. The ends lost 11 bases at V and 2 bases at J; junction bases unmatched: 6. The CDR3 is CAGQREAQETQYF. The CDR3 DNA sequence: TGTGCCGGACAGCGGGAGGCTCAAGAGACCCAGTACTTC.

This clonotype was picked up many times. This sequence joins TRBV27 and TRBJ2-1; 8 positions match TRBD1. The CDR3 covers 13 residues. V gave up 1 base and J gave up 10 bases; unmatched junction bases: 3. Germline CDR1 MNHEY, CDR2 SMNVEV (reference sequence). In DNA form, the CDR3 reads TGTGCCAGCAGTTTATACCGGGACAGGGAGCAGTTCTTC. It codes for CASSLYRDREQFF.

J is TRBJ2-1 and V is TRBV29-1; no definite D call. Deletions cut 6 bases from V and 5 bases from J, with 2 bases between. The CDR3 has 9 residues. Germline loops: CDR1 SQVTM, CDR2 ANQGSEA. The DNA for the CDR3 is TGCAGCGTCAACAATGAGCAGTTCTTC. Protein sequence: CSVNNEQFF.

This clonotype was seen many times. The chain joins TRBV7-9 to TRBJ2-1, with D perhaps given as TRBD1 or TRBD2 (6 bases each). In germline, CDR1 is SEHNR, CDR2 FQNEAQ (reference sequence). The CDR3 is made up of 15 amino acids. The germline V and J ends were trimmed by 4 bases and 0 bases, with 10 bases remaining between them. CDR3 nucleotides: TGTGCCAGCAGCTGGGGGGCGGACTCCTACAATGAGCAGTTCTTC. It yields the protein CASSWGADSYNEQFF.

This clonotype was counted at least ten times. The chain combines TRBV4-1 with TRBJ1-4, with TRBD1 matching 7 bases. The V and J ends lost 1 base and 8 bases, in that order; junction bases with no gene match: 4. CDR3 length: 14 residues. Germline V lookup: CDR1 MGHRA, CDR2 YSYEKL. This chain's CDR3 is CASSQVARGEKLFF. The CDR3, as DNA: TGCGCCAGCAGCCAAGTCGCCAGGGGGGAAAAACTGTTTTTT.

The CDR3 sequence is CASSLVAFGSSHNEQFF. The CDR3 DNA sequence: TGTGCCAGCAGCTTAGTTGCCTTCGGGAGTAGCCACAATGAGCAGTTCTTC. This sequence joins TRBV7-9 and TRBJ2-1; maybe TRBD2 (6 bases). CDR3 length: 17 residues. CDR1 is SEHNR and CDR2 is FQNEAQ in the germline V gene (reference sequence). V lost 1 base and J lost 5, with 18 bases in between.

At least ten counts were recorded for this clonotype. The rearrangement uses TRBV27 and TRBJ1-5; 7 bases fit TRBD1. This CDR3 spans 14 amino acids. Germline V gives CDR1 MNHEY, CDR2 SMNVEV (reference sequence). V lost 5 bases and J lost 1; bases outside the gene matches: 2. Written as DNA, the CDR3 is TGTGCCAGCAGTCCGGACAGGAGCAATCAGCCCCAGCATTTT. Translating it yields CASSPDRSNQPQHF.

This clonotype was counted only a few times. The chain recombines TRBV7-2 with TRBJ1-4; the D is unclear. CDR3 length: 12 residues. Germline CDR1 reads SGHTA; CDR2 reads FQGNSA. V was shortened by 1 base and J by 6 bases, with 3 bases between the two germline ends. The DNA of the CDR3 is TGTGCCAGCAGCTTAGTGGATGAAAAACTGTTTTTT. Translated, it gives CASSLVDEKLFF.

Only one count was recorded for this clonotype. CDR3 nucleotides: TGCAGTGCTAGCGCTTTTGGTGCAACTAATGAAAAACTGTTTTTT. It codes for CSASAFGATNEKLFF. This chain joins TRBV20-1 and TRBJ1-4; D is unresolved. Trimming pared 3 bases from V and 0 bases from J, leaving 11 bases between. Germline V gene sequence: CDR1 DFQATT, CDR2 SNEGSKA (reference sequence). This CDR3 has 15 amino acids.

Many counts were recorded for this clonotype. The CDR3 reads CASSHLLAGVYNEQFF. Written as DNA, the CDR3 is TGTGCCAGCAGCCACCTACTAGCGGGAGTCTACAATGAGCAGTTCTTC. The V call is TRBV4-2, the J call TRBJ2-1; 11 nucleotides agree with TRBD2. The CDR3 has 16 residues. Looked up from germline, CDR1 is LGHNA and CDR2 is YNFKEQ. J gave up 3 bases and V 3 bases, and 4 bases lay outside the gene matches.

This clonotype was picked up a small number of times. The chain is built from TRBV11-3 and TRBJ2-4, with D perhaps TRBD2 (5 bases). Germline V gene lookup returns CDR1 SGHNT and CDR2 YENEEA. Trimming stripped 3 bases from V and 5 bases from J, with 11 bases between. CDR3 length: 14 amino acids. The CDR3 reads CASSFGGFENIQYF. The CDR3 bases are TGTGCCAGCAGCTTCGGCGGGTTCGAAAACATTCAGTACTTC.

This clonotype appeared a few times. V and J are TRBV11-2 and TRBJ1-3; unclear D gene. This CDR3 spans 15 amino acids. With 0 bases removed from V and 0 bases from J, the gap between germline ends came to 6 bases. CDR1 SGHAT and CDR2 FQNNGV come from the germline V gene. CDR3 bases: TGTGCCAGCAGCTTAGAGGTGCGCTCTGGAAACACCATATATTTT. Amino acids: CASSLEVRSGNTIYF. The full variable domain, with the rest looked up from reference TRBV11-2 and TRBJ1-3, is EAGVAQSPRYKIIEKRQSVAFWCNPISGHATLYWYQQILGQGPKLLIQFQNNGVVDDSQLPKDRFSAERLKGVDSTLKIQPAKLEDSAVYLCASSLEVRSGNTIYFGEGSWLTVV.

In DNA, the CDR3 is TGTGCCAGCAGCTCCGGACAGGGGGCTGCTGAAGCTTTCTTT. It translates to CASSSGQGAAEAFF. The chain couples TRBV5-5 to TRBJ1-1; 11 bases are shared with TRBD1. Germline V gene lookup returns CDR1 SGHKS and CDR2 YYEKEE (reference sequence). Losses at the gene ends were 3 bases for V and 6 bases for J; bases not matched to a gene: 4. This CDR3 comprises 14 residues.

At least ten counts were recorded for this clonotype. The chain combines TRBV13 with TRBJ2-3, with D possibly being TRBD1 (6 bases). Germline V CDR1 and CDR2: PRHDT, FYEKMQ (reference sequence). CDR3 size: 17 residues. The V end lost 1 base, the J end lost 3 bases, and 17 bases lay between the germline ends. The CDR3, as DNA: TGTGCCAGCAGCTTAGCCACCTCAGGGGTAAGGACAGATACGCAGTATTTT. This translates into CASSLATSGVRTDTQYF.